A single sample is the source of the 10 T cell receptor beta chains below, sequenced in a study of early T cells in non-severe SARS-CoV-2 infection (dated by TCRdb to the early 2020s). The library was prepared using 5' RACE. Data came from a NextSeq 500. TCRdb passed the public sequencing reads through fastp at Q25 and MiXCR, retaining productive beta sequences. When rows share a CDR3 protein, they turn into one entry using the most common DNA and genes. A total of 100,000 to 120,000 distinct CDR3 sequences appear in this sample, approximately 12% of them only once. The ten top clones hold less than 4.5% of the sample. The starting material was whole blood, obtained at baseline. The receptors here all came from an adult who was a healthcare worker with PCR-confirmed SARS-CoV-2 infection or an uninfected control (not recorded which).

The table lists this clonotype with a count of one. The chain couples TRBV29-1 to TRBJ1-1, with a possible D match to TRBD1 (6 bases). The CDR3 totals 16 residues. V lost 7 bases to trimming and J lost 1 base, with 22 bases between them. Germline lookup yields CDR1 SQVTM and CDR2 ANQGSEA. The CDR3 spells CSARRGLSFRNTEAFF. CDR3 coding DNA: TGCAGCGCCCGCAGGGGCCTGAGTTTTCGGAACACTGAAGCTTTCTTT.

There are a few counts of this clonotype. The rearrangement joins TRBV29-1 to TRBJ2-5; D is undetermined. The CDR3 sequence is 14 residues long. Trimming took off 6 bases at V and 0 bases at J, with 14 bases between the two ends. Germline loops: CDR1 SQVTM, CDR2 ANQGSEA. The CDR3 region has the DNA TGCAGCGTCGAACCCTGGACGGACCAAGAGACCCAGTACTTC. Protein product: CSVEPWTDQETQYF.

The chain links TRBV20-1 to TRBJ1-2, with a weak D call TRBD1 (5 bases). Germline V gene data show CDR1 as DFQATT and CDR2 as SNEGSKA (reference sequence). Trimming pared 2 bases from V and 4 bases from J, leaving 11 bases between. This CDR3 is built from 13 residues. The CDR3 spells CSARPQVVYGYTF. The CDR3 DNA is TGCAGTGCTAGACCACAGGTGGTCTATGGCTACACCTTC.

In its sample, this clonotype was seen many times. This chain connects TRBV24-1 to TRBJ2-1; 10 positions agree with TRBD2. V shed 3 bases and J 2 bases; nucleotides not matched to a gene: 0. Germline V gene lookup returns CDR1 KGHDR and CDR2 SFDVKD. The CDR3 has 15 residues. The CDR3: CATSDSGRAYNEQFF. In DNA, the CDR3 is TGTGCCACCAGTGATAGCGGGAGGGCCTACAATGAGCAGTTCTTC.

This clonotype has a count of ten or more. J is TRBJ1-5 and V is TRBV10-2; 9 nucleotides match TRBD1. In germline, CDR1 is WSHSY, CDR2 SAAADI. The CDR3 sequence is 16 residues long. The V gene end was trimmed by 6 bases and the J gene end by 0 bases; junction bases not matched to a gene: 6. This CDR3 is CASRLWDRASNQPQHF. In DNA form, the CDR3 reads TGCGCCAGCAGGCTTTGGGACAGGGCTAGCAATCAGCCCCAGCATTTT.

This clonotype was picked up many times. The chain links TRBV7-8 to TRBJ2-7; 8 bases match TRBD1. The CDR3 runs to 15 residues. Per the germline V gene, CDR1 is SGHVS and CDR2 is FQNEAQ. With V trimmed by 6 bases and J by 7 bases, 14 bases remained unmatched. The CDR3 sequence: CASSRGRTGLEEQYF. The DNA for the CDR3 is TGTGCCAGCAGTCGCGGACGGACAGGGCTTGAGGAGCAGTACTTC.

Only a few counts were recorded for this clonotype. V and J are TRBV24-1 and TRBJ1-5; the D gene is possibly TRBD1 (6 bases). V lost 9 bases to trimming and J lost 4 bases, with 15 bases between them. Germline V gene data show CDR1 as KGHDR and CDR2 as SFDVKD. The CDR3 runs to 14 residues. As DNA, the CDR3 is TGTGCCACCGCGGCAGGGGAAAGGAATCAGCCCCAGCATTTT. This translates into CATAAGERNQPQHF.

This clonotype was observed a few times. This rearrangement joins TRBV6-6 to TRBJ1-3; unclear D gene. Between the trimmed V and J ends, which lost 0 bases and 4 bases, there was a span of 25 bases. The CDR3 has 20 amino acids. The germline CDR1 and CDR2 sequences are MNHNY and SVGAGI (reference sequence). This CDR3 reads CASSYSNRLDLQTKGNTIYF. The CDR3 DNA follows: TGTGCCAGCAGTTACTCGAATCGGTTGGACCTTCAAACTAAGGGAAACACCATATATTTT.

This clonotype was counted a few times. The gene calls are TRBV5-5 and TRBJ2-7; TRBD2 is a possible D gene (6 bases). Per the germline V gene, CDR1 is SGHKS and CDR2 is YYEKEE (reference sequence). The CDR3 sequence is 14 residues long. Trimming pared 2 bases from V and 4 bases from J, leaving 13 bases between. The CDR3 loop is CASSFGAGTYEQYF. CDR3 DNA sequence: TGTGCCAGCAGCTTTGGGGCAGGGACTTACGAGCAGTACTTC.

The chain joins TRBV20-1 to TRBJ1-4; D unclear. CDR1 DFQATT and CDR2 SNEGSKA come from the germline V gene (reference sequence). V dropped 3 bases and J dropped 6 bases, with 11 bases sitting between them. The CDR3 runs to 13 residues. The CDR3 DNA follows: TGCAGTGCTAGGAGTGTTAATGATGAAAAACTGTTTTTT. Amino acids: CSARSVNDEKLFF.